This T cell receptor beta chain was found in a study of T cell responses to AZD1222 COVID-19 vaccine. Produced via immunoSEQ multiplex PCR; TCRdb's table is partial and in-frame only. The sample contains about 120,000 clones, around 87% of which appear only once. In the case of this clone: The same CDR3 arises from other DNA sequences in this sample as well.

Per the germline V gene, CDR1 is KGHSH and CDR2 is LQKENI. CDR3 length equals 15 residues. V shed 0 bases, J shed 4 bases, and the junction held 0 bases outside the gene matches. The TCR originated in an adult in good health. The sequences come from peripheral blood, collected on day 0 of AZD1222 vaccination. This chain connects TRBV18 to TRBJ2-1, with 10 bases that match TRBD2. As DNA, the CDR3 is TGTGCCAGCTCACCACCAGCGGGAGGGTACAATGAGCAGTTCTTC. Protein sequence: CASSPPAGGYNEQFF.